The 27 T cell receptor beta chains listed next were all sequenced from one sample in a study of blood T cell repertoires in COVID-19 (dated by TCRdb to about 2020). The library was obtained by the immunoSEQ multiplex PCR assay. The table was pulled from immuneACCESS by TCRdb, which kept in-frame rearrangements only. Such tables lose some clones; where checked, under half of the loss comes from unresolved V genes, and the rest has no known cause. The sample table holds roughly 49,000 clones, of which roughly 84% were seen once. The top ten clones comprise about 4.6% of the sample. The sequencing input was peripheral blood. All receptors derive from an older man with active COVID-19.

This chain joins TRBV14 and TRBJ1-5, with D possibly being TRBD1 (5 bases). Deletions cut 1 base from V and 7 bases from J, with 14 bases between. This CDR3 spans 15 amino acids. Germline CDR1 and CDR2: SGHDN and FVKESK. For the CDR3, the DNA is TGTGCCAGCAGCCAAGTAACAGGCTGGATACAGCCCCAGCATTTT. Translated: CASSQVTGWIQPQHF.

The chain joins TRBV7-9 to TRBJ2-5; no reliable D call. V gave up 11 bases and J gave up 5 bases, with 9 bases separating them. In germline, CDR1 is SEHNR, CDR2 FQNEAQ (reference sequence). This CDR3 is built from 10 residues. DNA for the CDR3: TGTGCCTCCGATGGCGAGACCCAGTACTTC. Translation: CASDGETQYF. The whole variable domain, filled in from reference TRBV7-9 and TRBJ2-5, reads DTGVSQNPRHKITKRGQNVTFRCDPISEHNRLYWYRQTLGQGPEFLTYFQNEAQLEKSRLLSDRFSAERPKGSFSTLEIQRTEQGDSAMYLCASDGETQYFGPGTRLLVL.

This rearrangement joins TRBV4-2 to TRBJ1-3, with D unresolved. V was cut by 0 bases and J by 7 bases, with 7 bases left in between. Germline loops: CDR1 LGHNA, CDR2 YNFKEQ. The CDR3 runs to 13 residues. CDR3 bases: TGTGCCAGCAGCCAAGAGTTCGGTAACACCATATATTTT. Translated: CASSQEFGNTIYF.

The gene calls are TRBV5-1 and TRBJ2-4; D is perhaps TRBD2 (5 bases). Germline V gene sequence: CDR1 SGHRS, CDR2 YFSETQ. This CDR3 has 13 amino acids. V lost 1 base and J lost 9, with 11 bases in between. CDR3 amino acids: CASSLYSEGIQYF. As DNA, the CDR3 is TGCGCCAGCAGCTTGTACAGCGAGGGCATTCAGTACTTC.

This clone was seen a few times. The chain couples TRBV11-2 to TRBJ1-2; possible D gene TRBD1, 5 bases. Germline-derived CDR1 and CDR2 are SGHAT and FQNNGV. The V end was cut by 1 base, the J end by 8 bases, with 11 bases between. The CDR3 has 13 amino acids. The CDR3 region has the DNA TGTGCCAGCAGCTTAGGGCGGGGGGTCGGCTACACCTTC. This codes for CASSLGRGVGYTF. Variable domain in full (rest from reference TRBV11-2 and TRBJ1-2): EAGVAQSPRYKIIEKRQSVAFWCNPISGHATLYWYQQILGQGPKLLIQFQNNGVVDDSQLPKDRFSAERLKGVDSTLKIQPAKLEDSAVYLCASSLGRGVGYTFGSGTRLTVV.

This clone showed up just a few times. The DNA for the CDR3 is TGTGCCAGCAGTGAATTTAAACCGGGGACAGGGGCTGGGGCCAACGTCCTGACTTTC. Translation gives CASSEFKPGTGAGANVLTF. The genes are TRBV6-1 and TRBJ2-6; the match to TRBD1 covers 10 bases. CDR1 is MNHNS and CDR2 is SASEGT in the germline V gene. The CDR3 length is 19 residues. Trimming cost V 2 bases and J 2 bases; bases outside gene matches: 9.

This chain connects TRBV11-2 to TRBJ1-2, with 9 positions matching TRBD1. The CDR3 runs 14 residues. V was clipped by 4 bases and J by 4 bases; unmatched bases: 4. CDR1 SGHAT and CDR2 FQNNGV come from the germline V gene. The CDR3 DNA is TGTGCCAGCAGCTATACAGGGGGCCGCTATGGCTACACCTTC. Amino acid sequence: CASSYTGGRYGYTF.

The V call is TRBV19, the J call TRBJ2-2; 7 nucleotides line up with TRBD2. In germline, CDR1 is LNHDA, CDR2 SQIVND (reference sequence). J was trimmed by 2 bases and V by 2 bases; bases with no gene match: 11. The CDR3 is made up of 18 amino acids. CDR3 coding DNA: TGTGCCAGTAGTATAAAACCAGCGGGACTAACAAACACCGGGGAGCTGTTTTTT. It codes for CASSIKPAGLTNTGELFF.

The chain combines TRBV11-2 with TRBJ2-7; TRBD1 matches at 8 bases. V lost 6 bases, J lost 5 bases, and 9 bases stayed unmatched. From germline, CDR1 is SGHAT and CDR2 FQNNGV. The CDR3 is 14 amino acids. The CDR3 DNA follows: TGTGCCAGCAGTGTCGCCAGGGGGCCTCACGAGCAGTACTTC. Encoded protein: CASSVARGPHEQYF.

This sequence joins TRBV2 and TRBJ1-4, with D unclear. V lost 4 bases and J lost 3, with 12 bases in between. CDR3 length equals 15 residues. The germline gives CDR1 SNHLY, CDR2 FYNNEI. CDR3 nucleotides: TGTGCCAGCAGTGGGGCGGGCTTGGCTAATGAAAAACTGTTTTTT. As protein: CASSGAGLANEKLFF.

V and J are TRBV7-2 and TRBJ1-4; 9 bases align to TRBD1. V dropped 4 bases and J dropped 10; count of bases not matched to a gene: 1. This CDR3 spans 12 amino acids. Per the germline V gene, CDR1 is SGHTA and CDR2 is FQGNSA. The CDR3 loop is CASSSTGGKLFF. As DNA, the CDR3 is TGTGCCAGCAGCTCGACAGGGGGAAAACTGTTTTTT.

The chain has TRBV5-6 and TRBJ2-7, with TRBD1 matching 8 bases. The CDR3 is 15 amino acids. Germline CDR1 and CDR2: SGHDT and YYEEEE. V lost 3 bases and J lost 0; bases outside the gene matches: 5. Here the CDR3 reads CASSSRTGSSYEQYF. The CDR3, as DNA: TGTGCCAGCAGCTCCCGGACAGGGAGCTCCTACGAGCAGTACTTC.

This clone was detected only a few times. This rearrangement joins TRBV27 to TRBJ2-1; 7 bases align to TRBD2. Looked up from germline, CDR1 is MNHEY and CDR2 is SMNVEV (reference sequence). The CDR3 extends over 16 amino acids. V dropped 1 base and J dropped 2; count of bases not matched to a gene: 5. CDR3 in DNA: TGTGCCAGCAGTTTATTGGGCGGGAGCACCTACAATGAGCAGTTCTTC. Translating gives CASSLLGGSTYNEQFF.

This chain joins TRBV12-3 or TRBV12-4 and TRBJ2-7, with D maybe TRBD1 (6 bases). Trimming took off 5 bases at V and 8 bases at J, with 13 bases between the two ends. The CDR3 contains 12 residues. The DNA of the CDR3 is TGTGCCAGCAGTCCCCAGGGGTATAAGCAGTACTTC. Translating it yields CASSPQGYKQYF.

The chain joins TRBV5-5 to TRBJ2-1; D is perhaps TRBD2 (6 bases). CDR3 length: 16 amino acids. V lost 0 bases to trimming and J lost 10 bases, with 20 bases between them. The V gene's germline CDR1 is SGHKS and CDR2 YYEKEE (reference sequence). The CDR3 loop is CASSLAGEAGPLEQFF. The CDR3 nucleotides are TGTGCCAGCAGCTTGGCCGGGGAGGCTGGGCCCTTGGAGCAGTTCTTC. The full variable domain, completed using reference TRBV5-5 and TRBJ2-1, is DAGVTQSPTHLIKTRGQQVTLRCSPISGHKSVSWYQQVLGQGPQFIFQYYEKEERGRGNFPDRFSARQFPNYSSELNVNALLLGDSALYLCASSLAGEAGPLEQFFGPGTRLTVL.

This clone came up a few times. The chain combines TRBV9 with TRBJ1-1, with no clear D. The CDR3 totals 15 residues. Germline CDR1 SGDLS, CDR2 YYNGEE. The V end was cut by 0 bases, the J end by 3 bases, with 12 bases between. DNA of the CDR3: TGTGCCAGCAGCGTAGCTCCAGACTGGGACACTGAAGCTTTCTTT. The encoded protein is CASSVAPDWDTEAFF.

V gene TRBV4-3 combines with J gene TRBJ2-3; D perhaps matches TRBD1 (7 bases). V gave up 4 bases and J gave up 0 bases, with 17 bases separating them. Germline CDR1 LGHNA, CDR2 YSLEER. CDR3 length equals 17 residues. Written as DNA, the CDR3 is TGCGCCAGCAGCCGGGCCCCGACAGGGACTAGCACAGATACGCAGTATTTT. Translated: CASSRAPTGTSTDTQYF.

This CDR3 is CASSVGASGRRAETQYF. In nucleotides, the CDR3 is TGTGCCAGCAGCGTAGGGGCTAGCGGGAGGAGAGCAGAGACCCAGTACTTC. The V gene is TRBV9, the J gene TRBJ2-5; 11 bases fit TRBD2. CDR3 length: 17 amino acids. Germline CDR1 SGDLS, CDR2 YYNGEE. With 0 bases clipped from V and 4 bases from J, the junction kept 8 bases outside the gene matches.

V is TRBV24-1 and J is TRBJ1-5; D may be TRBD1 (6 bases). Germline-derived CDR1 and CDR2 are KGHDR and SFDVKD. The CDR3 contains 20 residues. Trimming stripped 6 bases from V and 0 bases from J, with 26 bases between. The CDR3 nucleotides read TGTGCCACCAGTCTTTCTTACCGACCGAGGACAGACTATAGCAATCAGCCCCAGCATTTT. Protein sequence: CATSLSYRPRTDYSNQPQHF.

The CDR3 spells CASSLGSSLSYNEQFF. As DNA, the CDR3 is TGTGCCAGCAGCTTGGGTTCTAGCCTTTCCTACAATGAGCAGTTCTTC. V usage is TRBV5-4 and J usage is TRBJ2-1, with D possibly matching TRBD2 (5 bases). The CDR3 is 16 amino acids. Germline V lookup: CDR1 SGHNT, CDR2 YYREEE (reference sequence). Trimming stripped 0 bases from V and 1 base from J, with 11 bases between.

CDR3 nucleotides: TGTGCCAGCAGTTTGATTCCAGCGAACAATGAGCAGTTCTTC. Protein: CASSLIPANNEQFF. This chain joins TRBV28 and TRBJ2-1, with D unclear. V was pared by 3 bases and J by 5 bases, with 11 bases between. This CDR3 is 14 amino acids long. The germline CDR1 and CDR2 sequences are MDHEN and SYDVKM.

This chain joins TRBV7-2 and TRBJ2-1, with TRBD2 matching over 8 bases. CDR3 length equals 15 residues. Per the germline V gene, CDR1 is SGHTA and CDR2 is FQGNSA. V shed 3 bases, J shed 5 bases, and the junction held 6 bases outside the gene matches. As DNA, the CDR3 is TGTGCCAGCAGCTTCCGAGGACTAGCCAACAATGAGCAGTTCTTC. The encoded protein is CASSFRGLANNEQFF.

The table lists this clone with a few counts. The V gene is TRBV19, the J gene TRBJ2-3, with TRBD2 matching over 12 bases. Unmatched junction bases numbered 11, after V lost 7 bases and J lost 3 bases. The CDR3 extends over 17 amino acids. Germline CDR1 LNHDA, CDR2 SQIVND (reference sequence). This CDR3 is CASTTQRGLAGTDTQYF. CDR3 in DNA: TGTGCCAGTACCACCCAGAGGGGACTAGCGGGTACAGATACGCAGTATTTT.

The chain combines TRBV6-2 or TRBV6-3 with TRBJ2-5, with 7 nucleotides matching TRBD2. The CDR3 sequence is 15 residues long. Germline assignment: CDR1 MNHEY and CDR2 SVGEGT. The ends lost 4 bases at V and 5 bases at J; junction bases unmatched: 10. CDR3 sequence (DNA): TGTGCCAGCAGTTCAGGGACTAACTTGCGGGAGACCCAGTACTTC. Translation gives CASSSGTNLRETQYF.

V gene TRBV6-5 combines with J gene TRBJ1-2; D might be TRBD1 (6 bases). The germline V gene has CDR1 MNHEY and CDR2 SVGAGI. The CDR3 spans 12 residues. The V end lost 2 bases, the J end lost 10 bases, and 11 bases lay between the germline ends. CDR3 in DNA: TGTGCCAGCAGTTACAACAGGGTTTACTACACCTTC. Its protein is CASSYNRVYYTF.

This rearrangement joins TRBV28 to TRBJ1-6; unclear D gene. Looked up from germline, CDR1 is MDHEN and CDR2 is SYDVKM. The ends were cut back, 8 bases at V and 12 bases at J, with 11 bases in the middle. CDR3 size: 11 residues. CDR3 region: CASGRWQPLHF. The CDR3 bases are TGTGCCAGCGGGAGGTGGCAACCCCTCCACTTT.

J is TRBJ1-5 and V is TRBV10-3; a weak D match, TRBD1 (6 bases). There are 13 residues in the CDR3. The ends were cut back, 4 bases at V and 3 bases at J, with 7 bases in the middle. Germline V lookup: CDR1 ENHRY, CDR2 SYGVKD. The chain's CDR3 is CAISGQDNQPQHF. The CDR3 nucleotides read TGTGCCATCAGTGGACAGGACAATCAGCCCCAGCATTTT.